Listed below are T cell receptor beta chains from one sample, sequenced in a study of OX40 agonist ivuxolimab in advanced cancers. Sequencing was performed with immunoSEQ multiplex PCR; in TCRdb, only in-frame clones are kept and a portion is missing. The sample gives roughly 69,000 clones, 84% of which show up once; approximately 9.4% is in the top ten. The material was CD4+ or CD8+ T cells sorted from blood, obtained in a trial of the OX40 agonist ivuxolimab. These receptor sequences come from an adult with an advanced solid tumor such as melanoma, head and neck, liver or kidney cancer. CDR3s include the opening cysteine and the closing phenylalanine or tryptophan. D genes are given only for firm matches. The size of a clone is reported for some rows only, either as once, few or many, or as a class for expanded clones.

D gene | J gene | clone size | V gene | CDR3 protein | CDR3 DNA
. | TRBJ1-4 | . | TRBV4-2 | CASSQDWQRRNEKLFF | TGTGCCAGCAGCCAAGATTGGCAGAGGCGGAATGAAAAACTGTTTTTT
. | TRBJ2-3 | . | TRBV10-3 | CAISAKDGSGVDTQYF | TGTGCCATCAGTGCGAAAGACGGGTCTGGGGTCGATACGCAGTATTTT
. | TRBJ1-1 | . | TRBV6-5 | CASSYKASSTEAFF | TGTGCCAGCAGTTACAAGGCCAGTTCAACTGAAGCTTTCTTT
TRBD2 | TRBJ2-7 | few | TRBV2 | CASTRTERGVYEQYF | TGTGCCAGCACCCGAACGGAGCGGGGGGTCTACGAGCAGTACTTC
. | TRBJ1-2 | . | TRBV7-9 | CASSPGAGLGYGYTF | TGTGCCAGCAGCCCCGGGGCAGGCCTAGGCTATGGCTACACCTTC
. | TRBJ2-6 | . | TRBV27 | CASAGRSSGANVLTF | TGTGCCAGCGCAGGGAGGAGTTCTGGGGCCAACGTCCTGACTTTC
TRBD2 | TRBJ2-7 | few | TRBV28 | CASSSPWLAVYEQYF | TGTGCCAGCAGTTCCCCGTGGCTAGCGGTTTACGAGCAGTACTTC
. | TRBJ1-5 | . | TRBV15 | CATSRDAGDDQPQHF | TGTGCCACCAGCAGAGATGCCGGGGACGATCAGCCCCAGCATTTT
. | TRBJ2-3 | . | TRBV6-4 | CASSVTSGTDTQYF | TGTGCCAGCAGTGTTACAAGCGGTACAGATACGCAGTATTTT
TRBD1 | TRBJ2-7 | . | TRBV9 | CASSGTGNYEQYF | TGTGCCAGCAGCGGGACAGGGAACTACGAGCAGTACTTC
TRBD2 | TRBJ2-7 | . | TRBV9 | CASSVTPGAGSYEQYF | TGTGCCAGCAGCGTAACGCCGGGAGCGGGATCGTACGAGCAGTACTTC
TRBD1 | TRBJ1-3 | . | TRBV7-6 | CASSPRTGNTGNTIYF | TGTGCCAGCAGCCCACGGACAGGGAATACTGGAAACACCATATATTTT
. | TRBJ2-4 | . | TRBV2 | CASRLADNIQYF | TGTGCCAGCAGACTAGCAGATAACATTCAGTACTTC
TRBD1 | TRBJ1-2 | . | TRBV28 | CAGSPGAGGIYGYTF | TGTGCCGGCAGCCCGGGGGCAGGGGGCATCTATGGCTACACCTTC
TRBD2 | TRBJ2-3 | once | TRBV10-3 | CAISKPREGTDTQYF | TGTGCCATCAGTAAGCCTCGGGAGGGCACAGATACGCAGTATTTT
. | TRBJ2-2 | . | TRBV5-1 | CASSLEVYTGELFF | TGCGCCAGCAGCTTAGAGGTTTACACCGGGGAGCTGTTTTTT
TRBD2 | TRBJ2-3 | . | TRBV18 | CASSPPLTSGGTDTQYF | TGTGCCAGCTCACCACCGCTGACTAGCGGGGGCACAGATACGCAGTATTTT
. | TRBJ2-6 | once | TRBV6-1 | CASSEAGVGANVLTF | TGTGCCAGCAGTGAAGCAGGGGTTGGGGCCAACGTCCTGACTTTC
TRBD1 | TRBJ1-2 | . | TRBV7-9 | CASSRGQGLYGYTF | TGTGCCAGCAGCCGTGGACAGGGCCTCTATGGCTACACCTTC
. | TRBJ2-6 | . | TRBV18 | CASSPSSGANVLTF | TGTGCCAGCTCACCGAGCTCTGGGGCCAACGTCCTGACTTTC
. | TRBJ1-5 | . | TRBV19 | CASSIGRGGHLNQPQHF | TGTGCCAGTAGTATAGGCCGCGGGGGACACCTCAATCAGCCCCAGCATTTT
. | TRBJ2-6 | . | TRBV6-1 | CASRGDTGANVLTF | TGTGCCAGCAGGGGGGACACTGGGGCCAACGTCCTGACTTTC
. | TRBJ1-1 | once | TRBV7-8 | CASSPSRTEAFF | TGTGCCAGCAGCCCATCGCGGACTGAAGCTTTCTTT
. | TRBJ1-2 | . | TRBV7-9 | CASSLENRNYGYTF | TGTGCCAGCAGCTTAGAAAACAGGAACTATGGCTACACCTTC
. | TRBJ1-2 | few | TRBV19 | CASTWTAISGYGYTF | TGTGCCAGTACCTGGACAGCCATCTCTGGTTATGGCTACACCTTC
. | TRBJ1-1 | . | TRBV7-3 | CASSWTENTEAFF | TGTGCCAGCAGCTGGACAGAGAACACTGAAGCTTTCTTT
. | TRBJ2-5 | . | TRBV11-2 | CASSLAWFEETQYF | TGTGCCAGCAGCTTAGCTTGGTTCGAAGAGACCCAGTACTTC
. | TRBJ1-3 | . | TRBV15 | CATSRVRASGNTIYF | TGTGCCACCAGCAGAGTAAGGGCGTCTGGAAACACCATATATTTT
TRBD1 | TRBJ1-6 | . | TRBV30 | CAWTGTGGLPLHF | TGTGCCTGGACCGGGACAGGGGGCCTACCCCTCCACTTT
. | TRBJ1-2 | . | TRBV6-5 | CASSYRGTNYGYTF | TGTGCCAGCAGTTACAGGGGCACTAACTATGGCTACACCTTC
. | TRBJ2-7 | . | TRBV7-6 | CASSQEGGVSYEQYF | TGTGCCAGCAGCCAAGAGGGGGGCGTCTCCTACGAGCAGTACTTC
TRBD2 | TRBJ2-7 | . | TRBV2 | CASSPSPGTSGGPTYEQYF | TGTGCCAGCAGTCCTAGTCCCGGGACTAGCGGGGGTCCTACCTACGAGCAGTACTTC
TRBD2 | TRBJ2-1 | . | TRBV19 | CASSMTSGYNEQFF | TGTGCCAGTAGTATGACTAGCGGTTACAATGAGCAGTTCTTC
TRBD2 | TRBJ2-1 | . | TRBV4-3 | CASSQDRRGVRNEQFF | TGCGCCAGCAGCCAAGATCGCCGGGGGGTCAGGAATGAGCAGTTCTTC